A selection of T cell receptor beta chains follows, all from one sample in a study of blood T cell repertoires in COVID-19. TCRdb's table, derived via immunoSEQ multiplex PCR, lists solely in-frame clones and lacks some. Among roughly 100,000 clones, approximately 88% were seen once, and the ten largest hold about 3.5%. The sequenced material came from peripheral blood. Every receptor here comes from a woman aged 60-75 years with acute or convalescent COVID-19. CDR3s include the opening cysteine and the closing phenylalanine or tryptophan. The D gene is left open where the match is weak. Some rows have no size entry. The others give once, few or many, or a class for an expanded clone.

size: NA
D: TRBD2
J: TRBJ2-3
V: TRBV7-9
CDR3: CASTLGAWRTSGTSTDTQYF
DNA: TGTGCCAGCACTTTGGGTGCTTGGAGAACTAGCGGAACTAGCACAGATACGCAGTATTTT

size: few
D: NA
J: TRBJ2-2
V: TRBV7-8
CDR3: CASSRGRTGELFF
DNA: TGTGCCAGCAGCCGGGGCCGTACCGGGGAGCTGTTTTTT

size: NA
D: TRBD1
J: TRBJ2-5
V: TRBV15
CDR3: CATSSGQGRRTQYF
DNA: TGTGCCACCAGCAGCGGACAGGGAAGAAGAACCCAGTACTTC

size: NA
D: NA
J: TRBJ2-1
V: TRBV27
CDR3: CASSQANNEQFF
DNA: TGTGCCAGTTCACAGGCGAACAATGAGCAGTTCTTC

size: once
D: NA
J: TRBJ1-4
V: TRBV5-1
CDR3: CASSLLSTNEKLFF
DNA: TGCGCCAGCAGCTTGTTATCAACTAATGAAAAACTGTTTTTT

size: NA
D: NA
J: TRBJ1-5
V: TRBV7-8
CDR3: CASSLHSPYSNQPQHF
DNA: TGTGCCAGCAGCTTACACAGCCCTTATAGCAATCAGCCCCAGCATTTT

size: NA
D: NA
J: TRBJ2-1
V: TRBV11-2
CDR3: CASSFGQGGNEQFF
DNA: TGTGCCAGCAGCTTCGGACAGGGAGGGAATGAGCAGTTCTTC

size: NA
D: NA
J: TRBJ1-5
V: TRBV5-1
CDR3: CASSLGESNQPQHF
DNA: TGCGCCAGCAGCTTGGGGGAGAGCAATCAGCCCCAGCATTTT

size: NA
D: TRBD1
J: TRBJ2-1
V: TRBV27
CDR3: CASSFLGQALSYNEQFF
DNA: TGTGCCAGCAGTTTCCTGGGACAGGCGCTCTCCTACAATGAGCAGTTCTTC

size: NA
D: TRBD1
J: TRBJ1-1
V: TRBV15
CDR3: CATSIGDRVDTEAFF
DNA: TGTGCCACCAGCATTGGGGACAGGGTTGACACTGAAGCTTTCTTT

size: NA
D: TRBD1
J: TRBJ1-1
V: TRBV5-1
CDR3: CASSLGQGAMNTEAFF
DNA: TGCGCCAGCAGCTTGGGGCAGGGGGCTATGAACACTGAAGCTTTCTTT

size: NA
D: TRBD1
J: TRBJ1-5
V: TRBV2
CDR3: CASSPNRGNQPQHF
DNA: TGTGCCAGCAGCCCCAACAGGGGTAATCAGCCCCAGCATTTT

size: NA
D: NA
J: TRBJ1-5
V: TRBV6-1
CDR3: CASSDPRGFSNQPQHF
DNA: TGTGCCAGCAGTGATCCTCGAGGATTTAGCAATCAGCCCCAGCATTTT

size: NA
D: NA
J: TRBJ1-6
V: TRBV15
CDR3: CATSRGQVNSPLHF
DNA: TGTGCCACCAGCAGAGGACAGGTCAATTCACCCCTCCACTTT

size: NA
D: NA
J: TRBJ2-3
V: TRBV11-3
CDR3: CASSPRDSSTDTQYF
DNA: TGTGCCAGCAGCCCCAGGGACTCTAGCACAGATACGCAGTATTTT

size: NA
D: TRBD1
J: TRBJ1-2
V: TRBV7-9
CDR3: CASSSMRDRLRNYGYTF
DNA: TGTGCCAGCAGCTCAATGAGGGACAGGCTCCGTAACTATGGCTACACCTTC

size: NA
D: TRBD1
J: TRBJ2-5
V: TRBV18
CDR3: CASSPRTGEETQYF
DNA: TGTGCCAGCTCACCAAGGACAGGGGAAGAGACCCAGTACTTC